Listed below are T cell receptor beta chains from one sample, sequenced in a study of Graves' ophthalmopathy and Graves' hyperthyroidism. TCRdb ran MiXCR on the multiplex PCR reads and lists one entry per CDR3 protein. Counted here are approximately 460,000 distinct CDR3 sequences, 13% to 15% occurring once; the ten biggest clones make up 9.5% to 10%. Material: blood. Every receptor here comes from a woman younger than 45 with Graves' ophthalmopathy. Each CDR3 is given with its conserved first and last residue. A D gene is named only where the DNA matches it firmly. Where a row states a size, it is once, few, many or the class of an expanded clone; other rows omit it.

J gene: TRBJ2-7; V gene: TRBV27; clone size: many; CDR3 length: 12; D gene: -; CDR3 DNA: TGTGCCAGCCGGGACACGACCTACGAGCAGTACTTC; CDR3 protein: CASRDTTYEQYF
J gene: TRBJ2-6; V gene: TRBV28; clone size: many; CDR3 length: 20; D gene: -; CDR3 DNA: TGTGCCAGCAGCATTAGGTCCCCCGGGATTCTGGTGTCTGGGGCCAACGTCCTGACTTTC; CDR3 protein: CASSIRSPGILVSGANVLTF
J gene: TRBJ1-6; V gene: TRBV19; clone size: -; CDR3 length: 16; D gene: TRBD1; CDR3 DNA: TGTGCCAGTAGTATCCCATGGACAGGGGAAAATTCACCCCTCCACTTT; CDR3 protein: CASSIPWTGENSPLHF
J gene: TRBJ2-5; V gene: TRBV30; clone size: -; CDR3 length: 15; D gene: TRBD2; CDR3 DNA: TGTGCCTGGAGTGTAACCGGGAGGACTACAGAGACCCAGTACTTC; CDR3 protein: CAWSVTGRTTETQYF
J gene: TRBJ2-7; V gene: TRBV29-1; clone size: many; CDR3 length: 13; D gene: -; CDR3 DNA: TGCAGCGTTGAAACGGGACGCTCCTACGAGCAGTACTTC; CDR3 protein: CSVETGRSYEQYF
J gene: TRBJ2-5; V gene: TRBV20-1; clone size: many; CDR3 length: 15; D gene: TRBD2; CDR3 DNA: TGCAGTGCTAGCGGGATTCTGGGGGGGGAAGAGACCCAGTACTTC; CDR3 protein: CSASGILGGEETQYF
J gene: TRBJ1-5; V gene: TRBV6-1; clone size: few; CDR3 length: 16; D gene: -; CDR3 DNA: TGTGCCAGCAGGGAACAGGGAGGAGATAGCAATCAGCCCCAGCATTTT; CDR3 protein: CASREQGGDSNQPQHF
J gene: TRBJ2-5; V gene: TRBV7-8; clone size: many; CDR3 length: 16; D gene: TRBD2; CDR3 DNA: TGTGCCAGCAGATATACATTGACTAGCGGATATGAGACCCAGTACTTC; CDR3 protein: CASRYTLTSGYETQYF
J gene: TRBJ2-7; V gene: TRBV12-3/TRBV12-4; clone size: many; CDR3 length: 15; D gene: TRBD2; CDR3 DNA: TGTGCCAGCAGTTTCTTCCCGGGGGGCTCCTACGAGCAGTACTTC; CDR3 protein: CASSFFPGGSYEQYF
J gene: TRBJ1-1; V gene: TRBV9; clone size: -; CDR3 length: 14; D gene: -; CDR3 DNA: TGTGCCAGCAGCCCTACAGGGAGCTGGACTGAAGCTTTCTTT; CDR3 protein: CASSPTGSWTEAFF
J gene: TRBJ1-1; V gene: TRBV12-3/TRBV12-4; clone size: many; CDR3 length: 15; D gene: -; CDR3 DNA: TGTGCCAGCAGTTTACAGGCGGGGGGTTTGCCTGAAGCTTTCTTT; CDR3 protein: CASSLQAGGLPEAFF
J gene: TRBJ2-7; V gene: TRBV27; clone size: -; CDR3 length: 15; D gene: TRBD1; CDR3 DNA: TGTGCCAGCAGTACCCGGACAGGGGGATACTACGAGCAGTACTTC; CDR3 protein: CASSTRTGGYYEQYF
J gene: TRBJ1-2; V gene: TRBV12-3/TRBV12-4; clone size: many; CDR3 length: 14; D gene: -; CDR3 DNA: TGTGCCAGCAGCTTTAATTGGGCGGCGAATGGCTACACCTTC; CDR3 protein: CASSFNWAANGYTF
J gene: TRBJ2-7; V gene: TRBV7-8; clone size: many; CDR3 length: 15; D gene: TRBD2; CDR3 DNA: TGTGCCAGCAGCTTAGCGGAAGCGGGAGGGTTCGAGCAGTACTTC; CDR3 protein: CASSLAEAGGFEQYF
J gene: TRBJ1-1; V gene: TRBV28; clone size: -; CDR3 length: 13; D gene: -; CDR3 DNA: TGTGCCAGCAGTCAATCCCCCTGGGACGAAGCTTTCTTT; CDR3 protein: CASSQSPWDEAFF
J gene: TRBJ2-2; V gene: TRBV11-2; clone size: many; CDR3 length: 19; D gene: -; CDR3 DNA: TGTGCCAGCAGCTTAGAGGGACTGGCCGTTCCGGAATGGACTGGGGAGCTGTTTTTT; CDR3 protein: CASSLEGLAVPEWTGELFF
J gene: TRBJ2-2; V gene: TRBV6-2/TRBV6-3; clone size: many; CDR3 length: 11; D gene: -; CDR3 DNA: TGTGCCAGCGGAAGGGGCGGGGAGCTGTTTTTT; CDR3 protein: CASGRGGELFF
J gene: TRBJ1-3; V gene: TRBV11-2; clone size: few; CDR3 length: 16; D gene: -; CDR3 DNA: TGTGCCAGCAGCCGAGGGGACCGCGTGTCGGGTGGCACCATATATTTT; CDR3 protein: CASSRGDRVSGGTIYF
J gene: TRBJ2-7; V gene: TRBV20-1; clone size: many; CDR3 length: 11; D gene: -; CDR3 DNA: TGCAGTGCTAGGACAACCTACGAGCAGTACTTC; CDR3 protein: CSARTTYEQYF
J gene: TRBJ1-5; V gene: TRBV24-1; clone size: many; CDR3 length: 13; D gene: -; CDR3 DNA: TGTGCCACCAGTGGGGAGGGGGGTCAGCCCCAGCATTTT; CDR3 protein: CATSGEGGQPQHF
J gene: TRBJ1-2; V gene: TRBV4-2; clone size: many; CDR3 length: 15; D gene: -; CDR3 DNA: TGTGCCAGCAGCCAAGATCAAGGGAGCCACTATGGCTACACCTTC; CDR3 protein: CASSQDQGSHYGYTF
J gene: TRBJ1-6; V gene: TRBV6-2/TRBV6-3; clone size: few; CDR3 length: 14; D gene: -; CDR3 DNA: TGTGCCAGCAGTTACACCGACACCACCAGGCCCCTCCACTTT; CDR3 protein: CASSYTDTTRPLHF
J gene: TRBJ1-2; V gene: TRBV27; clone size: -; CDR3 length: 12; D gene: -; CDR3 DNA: TGTGCCACCTCAAAGGGAGGGGATGGCTACACCTTC; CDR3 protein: CATSKGGDGYTF
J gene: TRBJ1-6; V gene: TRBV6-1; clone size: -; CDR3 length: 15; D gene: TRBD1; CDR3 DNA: TGTGCCAGCAGCACCCGGACAGGGGGTAATTCACCCCTCCACTTT; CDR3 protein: CASSTRTGGNSPLHF
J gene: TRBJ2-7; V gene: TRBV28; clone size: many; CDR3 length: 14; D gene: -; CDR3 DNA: TGTGCCAGCAGTCCTATGGGGGAAATCTACGAGCAGTACTTC; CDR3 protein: CASSPMGEIYEQYF
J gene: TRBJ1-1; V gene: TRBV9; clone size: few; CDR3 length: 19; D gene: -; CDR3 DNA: TGTGCCAGCAGCACAACCCCCCCCGGGTCTCGGATTGTGGACACTGAAGCTTTCTTT; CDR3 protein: CASSTTPPGSRIVDTEAFF
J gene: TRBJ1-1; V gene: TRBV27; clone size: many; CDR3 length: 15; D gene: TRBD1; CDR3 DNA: TGTGCCAGCAGAAAAGCGACAGGGGAGAACACTGAAGCTTTCTTT; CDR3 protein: CASRKATGENTEAFF